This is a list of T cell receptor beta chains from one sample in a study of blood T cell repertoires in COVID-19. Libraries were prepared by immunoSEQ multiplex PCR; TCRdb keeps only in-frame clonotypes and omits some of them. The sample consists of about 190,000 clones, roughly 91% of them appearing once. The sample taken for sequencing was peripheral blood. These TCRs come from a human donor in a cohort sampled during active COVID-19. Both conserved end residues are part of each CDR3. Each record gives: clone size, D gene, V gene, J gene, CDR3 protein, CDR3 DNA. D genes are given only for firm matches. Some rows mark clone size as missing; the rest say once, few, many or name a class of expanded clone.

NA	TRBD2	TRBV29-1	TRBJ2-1	CSVKTSGTPYNEQFF	TGCAGCGTAAAGACTAGCGGGACTCCCTACAATGAGCAGTTCTTC
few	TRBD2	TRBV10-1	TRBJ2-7	CASSDRAGPTYEQYF	TGCGCCAGCAGTGACCGAGCGGGGCCAACCTACGAGCAGTACTTC
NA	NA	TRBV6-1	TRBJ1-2	CASSELSYGYTF	TGTGCCAGCAGTGAACTAAGCTATGGCTACACCTTC
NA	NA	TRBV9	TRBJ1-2	CASSARQSNYGYTF	TGTGCCAGCAGCGCCCGACAGAGTAACTATGGCTACACCTTC
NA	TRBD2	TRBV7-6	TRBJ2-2	CASSLRSGTKQTGELFF	TGTGCCAGCAGCTTAAGGTCCGGGACTAAACAGACCGGGGAGCTGTTTTTT
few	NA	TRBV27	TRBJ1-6	CASRDTYNSPLHF	TGTGCCAGCCGGGACACCTACAATTCACCCCTCCACTTT
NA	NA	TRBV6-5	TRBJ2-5	CASRRMGLPGETQYF	TGTGCCAGCAGGAGAATGGGCCTCCCCGGAGAGACCCAGTACTTC
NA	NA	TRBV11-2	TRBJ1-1	CASRMPGPRDTEAFF	TGTGCCAGCAGAATGCCGGGCCCGAGGGACACTGAAGCTTTCTTT
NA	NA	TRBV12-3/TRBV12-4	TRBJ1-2	CASSPGVYGYTF	TGTGCCAGCAGTCCAGGGGTCTATGGCTACACCTTC
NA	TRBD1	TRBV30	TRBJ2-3	CAWSVPGGWTDTQYF	TGTGCCTGGAGTGTACCAGGGGGATGGACAGATACGCAGTATTTT
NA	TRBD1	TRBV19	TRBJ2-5	CASKPQGAGETQYF	TGTGCCAGTAAACCTCAGGGGGCGGGAGAGACCCAGTACTTC
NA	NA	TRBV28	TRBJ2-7	CASRGRGFYEQYF	TGTGCCAGCAGGGGACGGGGGTTCTACGAGCAGTACTTC
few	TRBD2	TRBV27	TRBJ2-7	CASSSASGVYEQYF	TGTGCCAGCAGTAGCGCTAGCGGAGTTTACGAGCAGTACTTC
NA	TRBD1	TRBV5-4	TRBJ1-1	CASSFSDRRGTEAFF	TGTGCCAGCAGCTTTTCGGACAGGCGGGGCACTGAAGCTTTCTTT
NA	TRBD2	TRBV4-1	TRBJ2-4	CASSLSGTSGRENIQYF	TGCGCCAGCAGCCTGTCCGGGACTAGCGGGAGGGAAAACATTCAGTACTTC
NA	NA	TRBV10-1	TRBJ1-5	CASSAGIDQPQHF	TGCGCCAGCAGTGCAGGTATTGATCAGCCCCAGCATTTT
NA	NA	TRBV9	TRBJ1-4	CASSVHPGNEKLFF	TGTGCCAGCAGCGTACATCCGGGTAATGAAAAACTGTTTTTT
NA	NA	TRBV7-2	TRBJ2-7	CASNLMAGPYEQYF	TGTGCCAGCAACTTAATGGCGGGACCCTACGAGCAGTACTTC
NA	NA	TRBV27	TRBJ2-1	CASSHAGGNEQFF	TGTGCCAGCAGCCACGCCGGGGGAAATGAGCAGTTCTTC
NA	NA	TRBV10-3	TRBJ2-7	CAISEGSGVPEQYF	TGTGCCATCAGCGAGGGGTCGGGAGTCCCCGAGCAGTACTTC
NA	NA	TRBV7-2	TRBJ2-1	CASSLTYGRGAYNEQFF	TGTGCCAGCAGCTTAACCTACGGGAGAGGGGCCTACAATGAGCAGTTCTTC
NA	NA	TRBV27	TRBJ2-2	CASSLTENTGELFF	TGTGCCAGCAGTCTGACAGAGAACACCGGGGAGCTGTTTTTT
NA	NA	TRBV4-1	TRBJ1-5	CASSQEGGYSNQPQHF	TGCGCCAGCAGCCAAGAGGGGGGATATAGCAATCAGCCCCAGCATTTT
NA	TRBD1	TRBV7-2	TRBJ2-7	CASSLTGGYEQYF	TGTGCCAGCAGCTTAACAGGGGGGTACGAGCAGTACTTC
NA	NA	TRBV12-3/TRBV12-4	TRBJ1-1	CASSRSGQSEAFF	TGTGCCAGCAGCCGCTCCGGACAGTCTGAAGCTTTCTTT
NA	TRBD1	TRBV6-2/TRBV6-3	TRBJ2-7	CASSPRQGSYEQYF	TGTGCCAGCAGCCCCAGACAGGGTTCCTACGAGCAGTACTTC
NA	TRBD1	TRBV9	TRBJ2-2	CASSPRTGETGELFF	TGTGCCAGCAGCCCCCGGACAGGGGAAACCGGGGAGCTGTTTTTT
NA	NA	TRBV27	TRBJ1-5	CASSSGEYSNQPQHF	TGTGCCAGTTCCTCAGGGGAATATAGCAATCAGCCCCAGCATTTT
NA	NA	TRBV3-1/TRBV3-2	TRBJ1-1	CASSYFSRSGIEAFF	TGTGCCAGCAGCTATTTTTCTCGGTCGGGGATTGAAGCTTTCTTT
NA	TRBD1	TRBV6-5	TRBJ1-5	CASSYSRTGDQPQHF	TGTGCCAGCAGTTACTCGAGGACAGGGGATCAGCCCCAGCATTTT
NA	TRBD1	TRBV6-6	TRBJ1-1	CASSGDRIREAFF	TGTGCCAGCAGTGGGGACAGGATTCGGGAAGCTTTCTTT
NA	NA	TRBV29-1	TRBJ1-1	CSVAGVVEAFF	TGCAGCGTTGCCGGGGTCGTTGAAGCTTTCTTT
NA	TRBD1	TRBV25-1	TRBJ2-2	CASSHRLTGETGELFF	TGTGCCAGCAGTCACCGCCTGACAGGGGAGACCGGGGAGCTGTTTTTT
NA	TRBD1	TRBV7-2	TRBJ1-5	CASSLEGAQPQHF	TGTGCCAGCAGCTTAGAGGGGGCCCAGCCCCAGCATTTT
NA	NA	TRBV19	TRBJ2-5	CASSLNYRGGETQYF	TGTGCCAGTAGCCTAAACTACAGGGGGGGAGAGACCCAGTACTTC
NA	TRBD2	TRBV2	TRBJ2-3	CASSALAGITDTQYF	TGTGCCAGCAGCGCCCTAGCGGGTATCACAGATACGCAGTATTTT
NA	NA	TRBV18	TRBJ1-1	CASSFAGNTEAFF	TGTGCCAGCTCATTCGCAGGGAACACTGAAGCTTTCTTT
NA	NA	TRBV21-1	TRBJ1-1	CASSNRVNTEAFF	TGTGCCAGCAGCAACCGAGTGAACACTGAAGCTTTCTTT
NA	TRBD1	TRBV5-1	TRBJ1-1	CASSFNLGTGSNTEAFF	TGCGCCAGCAGCTTTAACCTTGGGACAGGTTCGAACACTGAAGCTTTCTTT
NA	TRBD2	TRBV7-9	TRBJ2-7	CASSTTSGGASYEQYF	TGTGCCAGCAGCACGACTAGCGGGGGTGCTTCCTACGAGCAGTACTTC
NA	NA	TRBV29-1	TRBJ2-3	CSVFAGADTQYF	TGCAGCGTTTTTGCAGGGGCAGATACGCAGTATTTT
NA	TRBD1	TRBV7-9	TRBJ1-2	CASSDPGQGKRGYTF	TGTGCCAGCAGCGACCCGGGACAGGGAAAACGCGGCTACACCTTC
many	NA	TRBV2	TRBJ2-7	CASSEGGSLYYEQYF	TGTGCCAGCAGTGAAGGGGGCAGCCTCTACTACGAGCAGTACTTC
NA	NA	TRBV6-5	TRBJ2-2	CASSILGGNTGELFF	TGTGCCAGCAGCATACTCGGGGGGAACACCGGGGAGCTGTTTTTT
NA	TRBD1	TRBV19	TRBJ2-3	CASSRGQTSTDTQYF	TGTGCCAGTAGTAGGGGACAGACTAGCACAGATACGCAGTATTTT
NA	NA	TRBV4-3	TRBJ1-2	CASSQLLWEGTDYGYTF	TGCGCCAGCAGCCAACTCCTTTGGGAGGGGACGGACTATGGCTACACCTTC
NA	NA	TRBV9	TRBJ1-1	CASSVGGGAEAFF	TGTGCCAGCAGCGTAGGTGGGGGGGCTGAAGCTTTCTTT
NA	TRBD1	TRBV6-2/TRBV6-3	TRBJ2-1	CASSDYRDSFDEQFF	TGTGCCAGCAGCGATTACCGGGACAGTTTCGATGAGCAGTTCTTC
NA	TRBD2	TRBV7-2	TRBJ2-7	CASSLTSGEVYEQYF	TGTGCCAGCAGCTTGACTAGCGGGGAGGTCTACGAGCAGTACTTC
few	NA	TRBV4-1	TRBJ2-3	CASSQDANPSTDTQYF	TGCGCCAGCAGCCAAGATGCGAACCCTAGCACAGATACGCAGTATTTT
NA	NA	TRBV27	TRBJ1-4	CASSLSLGSAEKLFF	TGTGCCAGCAGTTTATCTCTGGGTAGCGCTGAAAAACTGTTTTTT